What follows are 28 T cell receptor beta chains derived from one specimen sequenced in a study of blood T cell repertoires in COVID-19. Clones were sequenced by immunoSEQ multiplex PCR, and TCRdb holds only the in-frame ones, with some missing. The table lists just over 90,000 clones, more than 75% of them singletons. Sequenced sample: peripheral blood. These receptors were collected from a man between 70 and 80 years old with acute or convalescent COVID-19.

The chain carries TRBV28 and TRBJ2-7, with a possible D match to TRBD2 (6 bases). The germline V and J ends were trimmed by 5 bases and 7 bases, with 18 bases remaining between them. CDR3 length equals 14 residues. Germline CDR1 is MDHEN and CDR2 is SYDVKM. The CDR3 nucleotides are TGTGCCAGCAGTCCAGAGGACTATCTGGGAGAGCAGTACTTC. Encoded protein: CASSPEDYLGEQYF.

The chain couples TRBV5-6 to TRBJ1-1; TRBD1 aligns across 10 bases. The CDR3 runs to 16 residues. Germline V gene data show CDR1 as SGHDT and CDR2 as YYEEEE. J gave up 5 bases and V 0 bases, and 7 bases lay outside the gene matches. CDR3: CASSLGQGAGGTEAFF. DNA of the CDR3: TGTGCCAGCAGCTTGGGACAGGGGGCAGGAGGGACTGAAGCTTTCTTT.

The CDR3 here is CASLRTGEYEQYF. The CDR3 DNA sequence: TGTGCCAGTCTTCGAACGGGGGAGTACGAGCAGTACTTC. The chain is built from TRBV6-5 and TRBJ2-7, with D possibly TRBD2 on 6 matching bases. V gave up 9 bases and J gave up 4 bases, with 16 bases separating them. This CDR3 is 13 amino acids long. The germline V gene encodes CDR1 MNHEY and CDR2 SVGAGI.

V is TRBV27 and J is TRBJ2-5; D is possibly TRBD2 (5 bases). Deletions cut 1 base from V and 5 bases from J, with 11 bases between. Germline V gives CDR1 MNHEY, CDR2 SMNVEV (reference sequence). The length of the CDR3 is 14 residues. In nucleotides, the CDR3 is TGTGCCAGCAGTTTATGGGCTACGGGGGAGACCCAGTACTTC. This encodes CASSLWATGETQYF.

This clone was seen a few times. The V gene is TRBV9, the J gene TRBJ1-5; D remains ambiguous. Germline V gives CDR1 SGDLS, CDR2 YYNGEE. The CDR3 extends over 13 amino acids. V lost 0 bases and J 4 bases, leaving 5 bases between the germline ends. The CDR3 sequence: CASSVDINQPQHF. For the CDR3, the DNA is TGTGCCAGCAGCGTAGATATTAATCAGCCCCAGCATTTT.

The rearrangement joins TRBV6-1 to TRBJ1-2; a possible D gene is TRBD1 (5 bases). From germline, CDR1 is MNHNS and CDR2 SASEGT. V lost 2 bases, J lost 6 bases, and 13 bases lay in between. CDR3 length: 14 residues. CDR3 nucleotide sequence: TGTGCCAGCAGTGAAAGTATCAGGGTGCATGGCTACACCTTC. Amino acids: CASSESIRVHGYTF.

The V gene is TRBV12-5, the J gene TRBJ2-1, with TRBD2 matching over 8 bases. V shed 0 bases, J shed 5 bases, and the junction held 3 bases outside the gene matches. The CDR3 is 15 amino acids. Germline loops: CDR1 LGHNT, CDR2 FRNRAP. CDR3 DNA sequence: TGTGCTAGTGGTTTGGTACTAGCGGCAAACAATGAGCAGTTCTTC. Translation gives CASGLVLAANNEQFF.

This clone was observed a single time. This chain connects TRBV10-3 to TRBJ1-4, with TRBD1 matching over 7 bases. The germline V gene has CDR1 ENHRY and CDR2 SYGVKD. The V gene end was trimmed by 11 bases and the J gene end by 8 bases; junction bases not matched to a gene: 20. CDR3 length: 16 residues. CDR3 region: CAASQGQTTGQEKLFF. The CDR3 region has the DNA TGTGCCGCCTCCCAGGGACAGACAACCGGGCAGGAAAAACTGTTTTTT.

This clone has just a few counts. The CDR3 coding sequence is TGTGCCAGCTCACCTGTGGGACCCACGGGGGCTGGGGCCAACGTCCTGACTTTC. Amino acid sequence: CASSPVGPTGAGANVLTF. This chain uses TRBV18 with TRBJ2-6; perhaps TRBD2 as D (6 bases). The CDR3 runs 18 residues. Germline-derived CDR1 and CDR2 are KGHSH and LQKENI. V was trimmed by 3 bases and J by 2 bases, leaving 17 bases between them. The whole variable domain, remainder taken from reference TRBV18 and TRBJ2-6, is NAGVMQNPRHLVRRRGQEARLRCSPMKGHSHVYWYRQLPEEGLKFMVYLQKENIIDESGMPKERFSAEFPKEGPSILRIQQVVRGDSAAYFCASSPVGPTGAGANVLTFGAGSRLTVL.

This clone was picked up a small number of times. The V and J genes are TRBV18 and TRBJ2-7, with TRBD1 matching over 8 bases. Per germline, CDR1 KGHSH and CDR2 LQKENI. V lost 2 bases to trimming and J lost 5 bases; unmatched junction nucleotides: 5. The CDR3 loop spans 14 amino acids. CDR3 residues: CASSPFGQGNEQYV. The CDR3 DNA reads TGTGCCAGCTCACCATTTGGACAGGGCAACGAGCAGTACGTC.

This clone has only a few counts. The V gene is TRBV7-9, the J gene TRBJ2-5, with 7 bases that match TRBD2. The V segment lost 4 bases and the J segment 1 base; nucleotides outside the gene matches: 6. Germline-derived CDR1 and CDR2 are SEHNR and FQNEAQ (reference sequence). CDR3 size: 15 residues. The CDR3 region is CASSWGSGGQETQYF. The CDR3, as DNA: TGTGCCAGCAGCTGGGGATCGGGGGGCCAAGAGACCCAGTACTTC.

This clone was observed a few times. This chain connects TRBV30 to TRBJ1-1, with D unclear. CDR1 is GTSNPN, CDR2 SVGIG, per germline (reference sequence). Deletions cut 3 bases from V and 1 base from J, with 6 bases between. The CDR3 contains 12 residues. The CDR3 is CAWRRGNTEAFF. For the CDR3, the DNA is TGTGCCTGGAGGCGGGGGAACACTGAAGCTTTCTTT.

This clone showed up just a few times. The CDR3 loop is CASSLALDWNTEAFF. Written as DNA, the CDR3 is TGCGCCAGCAGCTTGGCCCTCGACTGGAACACTGAAGCTTTCTTT. This chain joins TRBV5-1 and TRBJ1-1; no definite D call. The germline CDR1 and CDR2 sequences are SGHRS and YFSETQ. This CDR3 comprises 15 residues. V was clipped by 0 bases and J by 1 base, with 10 bases between them.

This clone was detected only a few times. This CDR3 is CSVDIYVAPRSEQYV. Here the CDR3 DNA reads TGCAGCGTTGATATTTATGTGGCCCCTAGGAGTGAGCAGTACGTC. J is TRBJ2-7 and V is TRBV29-1; D not certain. This CDR3 region has 15 residues. Between the trimmed V and J ends, which lost 3 bases and 7 bases, there was a span of 22 bases. Germline V lookup: CDR1 SQVTM, CDR2 ANQGSEA.

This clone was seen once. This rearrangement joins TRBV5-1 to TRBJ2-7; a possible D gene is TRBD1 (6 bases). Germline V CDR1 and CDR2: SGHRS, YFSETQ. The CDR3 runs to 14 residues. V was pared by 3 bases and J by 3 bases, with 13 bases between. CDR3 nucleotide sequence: TGCGCCAGCAGCTCTAGGGGGTGGGACTACGAGCAGTACTTC. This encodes CASSSRGWDYEQYF.

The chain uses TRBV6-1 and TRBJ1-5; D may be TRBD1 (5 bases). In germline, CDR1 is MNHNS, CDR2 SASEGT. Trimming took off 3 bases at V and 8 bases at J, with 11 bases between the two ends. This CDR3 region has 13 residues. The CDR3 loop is CASSDTGIKPQHF. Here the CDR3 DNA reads TGTGCCAGCAGTGATACAGGAATCAAGCCCCAGCATTTT.

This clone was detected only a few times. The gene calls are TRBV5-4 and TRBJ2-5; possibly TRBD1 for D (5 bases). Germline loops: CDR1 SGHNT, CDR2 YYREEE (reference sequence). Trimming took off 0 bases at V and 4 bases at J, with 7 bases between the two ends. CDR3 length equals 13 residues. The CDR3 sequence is CASSLGQGETQYF. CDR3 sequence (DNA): TGTGCCAGCAGCTTGGGTCAGGGAGAGACCCAGTACTTC.

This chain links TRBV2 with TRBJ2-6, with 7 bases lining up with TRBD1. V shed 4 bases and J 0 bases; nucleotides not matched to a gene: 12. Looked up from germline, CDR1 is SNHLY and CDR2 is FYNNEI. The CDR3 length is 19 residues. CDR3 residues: CASSGLPGQLSSGANVLTF. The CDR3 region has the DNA TGTGCCAGCAGTGGACTACCGGGACAGCTCAGCTCTGGGGCCAACGTCCTGACTTTC.

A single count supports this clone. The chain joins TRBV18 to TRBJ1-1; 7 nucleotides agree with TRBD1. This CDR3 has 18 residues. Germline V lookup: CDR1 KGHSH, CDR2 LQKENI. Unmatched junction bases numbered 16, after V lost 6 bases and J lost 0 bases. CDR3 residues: CASSPNSASGTVNTEAFF. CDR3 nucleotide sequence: TGTGCCAGCTCCCCCAATTCTGCTTCCGGGACAGTGAACACTGAAGCTTTCTTT.

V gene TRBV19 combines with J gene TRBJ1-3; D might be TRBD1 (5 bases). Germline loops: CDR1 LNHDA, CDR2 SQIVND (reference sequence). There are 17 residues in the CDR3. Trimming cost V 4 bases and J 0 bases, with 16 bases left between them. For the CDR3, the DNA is TGTGCCAGTAGTAATTTCCTGCCAGGGCACTCTGGAAACACCATATATTTT. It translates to CASSNFLPGHSGNTIYF.

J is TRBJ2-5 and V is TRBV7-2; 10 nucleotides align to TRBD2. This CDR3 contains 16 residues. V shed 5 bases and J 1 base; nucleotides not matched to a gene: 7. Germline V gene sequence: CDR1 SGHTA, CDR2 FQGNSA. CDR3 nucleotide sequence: TGTGCCAGCAGCCGGACGGGACTAGCGACCCAAGAGACCCAGTACTTC. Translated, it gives CASSRTGLATQETQYF.

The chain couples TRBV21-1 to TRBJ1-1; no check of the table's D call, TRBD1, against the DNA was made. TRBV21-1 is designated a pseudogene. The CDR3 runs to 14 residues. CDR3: CASRNPVSVFFAFF. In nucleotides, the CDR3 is TGTGCCAGCAGGAACCCCGTCTCAGTCTTTTTCGCTTTCTTT.

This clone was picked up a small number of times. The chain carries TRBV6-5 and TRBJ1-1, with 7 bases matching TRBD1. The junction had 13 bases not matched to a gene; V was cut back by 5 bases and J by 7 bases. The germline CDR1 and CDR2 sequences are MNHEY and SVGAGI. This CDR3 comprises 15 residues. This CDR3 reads CASSSYAGGNGEAFF. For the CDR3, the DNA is TGTGCCAGCAGTAGCTATGCAGGGGGGAACGGTGAAGCTTTCTTT.

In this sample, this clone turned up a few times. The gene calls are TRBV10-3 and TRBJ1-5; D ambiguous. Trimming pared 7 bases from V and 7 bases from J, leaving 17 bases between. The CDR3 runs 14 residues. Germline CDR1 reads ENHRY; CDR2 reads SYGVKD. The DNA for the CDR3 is TGTGCCATCAACCCGACATCCAGCAGCCAGCCCCAGCATTTT. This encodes CAINPTSSSQPQHF.

CDR3 nucleotides: TGTGCCAGTAGTCCGAGAGCGGGGGGTTTAAATAAGAACACCGGGGAGCTGTTTTTT. Amino acids: CASSPRAGGLNKNTGELFF. The rearrangement joins TRBV19 to TRBJ2-2; 9 bases map to TRBD2. V gave up 5 bases and J gave up 1 base; unmatched junction bases: 14. The CDR3 length is 19 residues. From germline, CDR1 is LNHDA and CDR2 SQIVND (reference sequence).

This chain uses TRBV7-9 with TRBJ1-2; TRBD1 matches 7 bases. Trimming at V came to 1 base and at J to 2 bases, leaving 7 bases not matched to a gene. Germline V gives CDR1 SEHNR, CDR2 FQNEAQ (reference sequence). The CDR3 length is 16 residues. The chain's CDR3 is CASSLVLGGGNYGYTF. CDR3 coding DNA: TGTGCCAGCAGCTTAGTTTTAGGGGGCGGAAACTATGGCTACACCTTC.

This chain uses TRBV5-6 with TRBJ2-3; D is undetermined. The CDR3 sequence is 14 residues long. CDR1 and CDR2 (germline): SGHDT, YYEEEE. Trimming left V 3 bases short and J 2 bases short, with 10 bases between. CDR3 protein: CASSYRQSTDTQYF. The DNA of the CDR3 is TGTGCCAGCAGCTACCGACAATCCACAGATACGCAGTATTTT.

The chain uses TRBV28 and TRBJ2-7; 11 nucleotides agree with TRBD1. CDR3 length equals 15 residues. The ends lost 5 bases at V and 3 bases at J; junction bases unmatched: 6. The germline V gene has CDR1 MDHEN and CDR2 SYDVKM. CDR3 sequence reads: CASSLPDRGLYEQYF. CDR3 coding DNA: TGTGCCAGCAGTCTACCGGACAGGGGGCTCTACGAGCAGTACTTC.